This T cell receptor beta chain derives from a study of shared clonotypes between healthy human individuals. Study at large: Donors had three CD4 naive, three CD4 memory, two CD8 naive and one CD8 memory plate apiece.

This CDR3 spans 13 amino acids. The germline V and J ends were trimmed by 2 bases and 4 bases, with 6 bases remaining between them. Germline V gives CDR1 MNHEY, CDR2 SMNVEV (reference sequence). CD4+ cell separation produced CD45RA+ naive and CD45RA-negative memory subsets. Replicate sorted-subset PCRs were loaded with around 220 ng DNA, about 30,000 T cell genomes. Authors' methods: Quality scores were absent from the junction-only immunoSEQ sequences, so filtering differed. The protocol was immunoSEQ multiplex PCR, while the TCRdb copy is restricted to in-frame clones and leaves out a portion. The V and J calls and clone size are taken from that table; D and trimming were inferred from the DNA. Among over a million clones listed, under 80% were seen once.

The sample taken for sequencing was memory CD4+ T cells sorted from blood. The subset is: CD45RA-negative fraction. The receptor comes from a man aged 18-30 years in good health. The chain joins TRBV27 to TRBJ1-3; D is undetermined. The DNA of the CDR3 is TGTGCCAGCAGTTTAAGAGAGGGAAACACCATATATTTT. It codes for CASSLREGNTIYF.